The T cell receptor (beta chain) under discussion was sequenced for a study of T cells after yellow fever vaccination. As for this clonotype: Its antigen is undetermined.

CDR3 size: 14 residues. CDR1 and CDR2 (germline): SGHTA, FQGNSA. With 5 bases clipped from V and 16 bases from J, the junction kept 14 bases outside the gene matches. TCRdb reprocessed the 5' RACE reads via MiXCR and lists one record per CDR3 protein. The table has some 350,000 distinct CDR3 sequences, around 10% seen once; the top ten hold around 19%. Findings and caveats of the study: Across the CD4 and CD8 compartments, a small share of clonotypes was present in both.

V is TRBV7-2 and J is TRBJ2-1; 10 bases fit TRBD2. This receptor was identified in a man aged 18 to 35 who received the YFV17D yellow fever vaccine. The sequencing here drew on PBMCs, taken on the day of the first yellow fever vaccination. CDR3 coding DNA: TGTGCCAGCAGCGCAGATGGAGCGGGGGGGCCTCCCTTCTTC. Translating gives CASSADGAGGPPFF.